This entry lists 9 T cell receptor beta chains sequenced from one sample in a study of neurological immune-mediated disorders. MiXCR was run by TCRdb on the 5' RACE reads, yielding one entry per CDR3 protein. The sample shows 30,000 to 35,000 distinct CDR3 sequences, under 5% of them seen only once. The sample taken for sequencing was CD4+ T cells from blood. These receptors all stem from a woman aged 40 to 50 in good health.

Many counts were recorded for this clonotype. The chain is built from TRBV7-7 and TRBJ2-5; 8 nucleotides match TRBD2. This CDR3 region has 15 residues. Germline V gene sequence: CDR1 SSHAT, CDR2 FNYEAQ (reference sequence). V lost 5 bases to trimming and J lost 4 bases; unmatched junction nucleotides: 9. CDR3 protein: CASSQAGVGGETQYF. For the CDR3, the DNA is TGTGCCAGCAGCCAAGCGGGAGTTGGAGGAGAGACCCAGTACTTC.

This clonotype was observed at least ten times. The chain employs TRBV7-2 and TRBJ2-1; 8 bases line up with TRBD1. The CDR3 sequence is 15 residues long. V lost 1 base, J lost 5 bases, and 4 bases stayed unmatched. CDR1 is SGHTA, CDR2 FQGNSA, per germline. The CDR3 loop is CASSLVRTGNNEQFF. As DNA, the CDR3 is TGTGCCAGCAGCTTAGTTCGGACAGGGAACAATGAGCAGTTCTTC.

This clonotype was picked up many times. This CDR3 reads CSAIGLAGAYNEQFF. CDR3 bases: TGCAGTGCCATTGGGCTAGCAGGAGCCTACAATGAGCAGTTCTTC. This chain joins TRBV20-1 and TRBJ2-1; possibly TRBD2 for D (5 bases). The V gene's germline CDR1 is DFQATT and CDR2 SNEGSKA (reference sequence). The CDR3 has 15 residues. V lost 6 bases to trimming and J lost 2 bases, with 17 bases between them.

The chain recombines TRBV19 with TRBJ2-5, with D perhaps TRBD2 (6 bases). This CDR3 has 18 residues. The V and J ends lost 0 bases and 2 bases respectively, with 19 bases between them. Germline V lookup: CDR1 LNHDA, CDR2 SQIVND (reference sequence). In nucleotides, the CDR3 is TGTGCCAGTAGTATAGATTTGGCGGGACGAGCGTTACAAGAGACCCAGTACTTC. This gives the protein CASSIDLAGRALQETQYF. Complete variable domain (other parts from reference TRBV19 and TRBJ2-5): DGGITQSPKYLFRKEGQNVTLSCEQNLNHDAMYWYRQDPGQGLRLIYYSQIVNDFQKGDIAEGYSVSREKKESFPLTVTSAQKNPTAFYLCASSIDLAGRALQETQYFGPGTRLLVL.

This clonotype was observed at least ten times. This rearrangement joins TRBV12-3 or TRBV12-4 to TRBJ2-7, with TRBD2 as a possible D gene (6 bases). The V end was cut by 6 bases, the J end by 3 bases, with 15 bases between. The CDR3 loop spans 14 amino acids. CDR3 in amino acids: CASSALGGSYEQYF. The CDR3 DNA is TGTGCCAGCAGCGCACTGGGGGGTAGCTACGAGCAGTACTTC.

This clonotype was found many times. The CDR3 DNA reads as TGCGCCAGCAGGGAGACAGGGTGGAACACCGGGGAGCTGTTTTTT. This codes for CASRETGWNTGELFF. The V call is TRBV5-1, the J call TRBJ2-2, with 7 bases aligning to TRBD1. CDR1 is SGHRS, CDR2 YFSETQ, per germline. V dropped 5 bases and J dropped 1; count of bases not matched to a gene: 5. The CDR3 totals 15 residues.

This clonotype was found many times. The J gene is TRBJ2-1, the V gene TRBV20-1; D is ambiguous. This CDR3 is built from 11 residues. Between the trimmed V and J ends, which lost 1 base and 4 bases, there was a span of 2 bases. CDR1 is DFQATT and CDR2 is SNEGSKA in the germline V gene (reference sequence). CDR3: CSARAYNEQFF. The CDR3 DNA follows: TGCAGTGCTAGAGCTTACAATGAGCAGTTCTTC.

This clonotype was seen at least ten times. The chain uses TRBV7-9 and TRBJ2-1; D not certain. This CDR3 region has 17 residues. V lost 3 bases and J 4 bases, leaving 19 bases between the germline ends. Per the germline V gene, CDR1 is SEHNR and CDR2 is FQNEAQ (reference sequence). The chain's CDR3 is CASSFAMMGRSYNEQFF. In DNA, the CDR3 is TGTGCCAGCAGCTTCGCGATGATGGGAAGGTCATACAATGAGCAGTTCTTC.

By sample fraction, this clonotype is medium-sized. The CDR3 sequence: CSARGVRSNTGELFF. The CDR3 bases are TGCAGTGCTAGGGGTGTCAGGTCGAACACCGGGGAGCTGTTTTTT. J is TRBJ2-2 and V is TRBV20-1; no reliable D call. The V end was cut by 3 bases, the J end by 0 bases, with 11 bases between. This CDR3 contains 15 residues. Germline V gene sequence: CDR1 DFQATT, CDR2 SNEGSKA (reference sequence).